This TCR beta chain came from a study of cytotoxic CD8 clonotypes in ibrutinib-treated CLL. Whole-study results and caveats: Whereas clonality rose at ibrutinib response, it declined toward baseline at progression.

The length of the CDR3 is 15 residues. Profiling relied on immunoSEQ multiplex PCR, and the TCRdb table lists in-frame clones only, not all of them. Of approximately 140,000 clones listed, under 95% were seen once; the top ten hold 11%. Note on this clone: Its antigen is unidentified.

The TCR comes from a human donor with chronic lymphocytic leukemia. The V call is TRBV21-1, the J call TRBJ2-5; the D call TRBD1 from the table was never checked on the DNA. TRBV21-1 is recorded as a pseudogene. The source material was PBMCs, sampled after 12 months of ibrutinib treatment. In DNA, the CDR3 is TGTGCCAGCAGCGCGTTCCGCGACAGGACCCACCCTCGGTACTTC. Amino acids: CASSAFRDRTHPRYF.